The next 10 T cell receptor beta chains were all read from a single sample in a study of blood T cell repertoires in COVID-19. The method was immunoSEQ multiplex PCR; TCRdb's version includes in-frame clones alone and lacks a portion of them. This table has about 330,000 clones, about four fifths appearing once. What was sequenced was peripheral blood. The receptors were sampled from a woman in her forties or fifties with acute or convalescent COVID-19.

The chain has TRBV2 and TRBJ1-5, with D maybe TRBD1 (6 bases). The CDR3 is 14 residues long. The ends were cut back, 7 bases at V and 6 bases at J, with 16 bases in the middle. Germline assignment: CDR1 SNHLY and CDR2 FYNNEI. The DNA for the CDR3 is TGTGCCAGCACCATGGCAGGGGATGTTCAGCCCCAGCATTTT. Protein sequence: CASTMAGDVQPQHF.

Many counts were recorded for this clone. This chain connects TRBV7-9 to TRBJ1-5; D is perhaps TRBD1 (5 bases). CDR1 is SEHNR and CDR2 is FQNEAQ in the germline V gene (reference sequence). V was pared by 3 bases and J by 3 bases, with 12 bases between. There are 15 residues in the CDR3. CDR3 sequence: CASSFGRGTNQPQHF. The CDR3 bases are TGTGCCAGCAGCTTCGGACGGGGGACCAATCAGCCCCAGCATTTT.

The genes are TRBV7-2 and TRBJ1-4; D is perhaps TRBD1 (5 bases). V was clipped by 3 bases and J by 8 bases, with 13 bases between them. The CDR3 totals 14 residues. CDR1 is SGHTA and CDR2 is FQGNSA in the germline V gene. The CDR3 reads CASSLQGIGEKLFF. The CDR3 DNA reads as TGTGCCAGCAGCTTGCAGGGAATAGGGGAAAAACTGTTTTTT.

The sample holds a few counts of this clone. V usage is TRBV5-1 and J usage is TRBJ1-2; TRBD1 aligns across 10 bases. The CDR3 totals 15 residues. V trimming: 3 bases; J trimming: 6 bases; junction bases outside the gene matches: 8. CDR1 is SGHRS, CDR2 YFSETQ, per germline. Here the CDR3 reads CASSSNAGTGDGYTF. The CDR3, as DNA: TGCGCCAGCAGCTCAAACGCCGGGACAGGGGATGGCTACACCTTC.

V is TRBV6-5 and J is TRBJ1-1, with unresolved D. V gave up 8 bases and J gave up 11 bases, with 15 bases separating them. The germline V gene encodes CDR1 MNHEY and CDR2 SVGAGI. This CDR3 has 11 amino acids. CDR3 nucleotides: TGTGCCAGCGGAGTTTCAAGTGGGGCTTTCTTT. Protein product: CASGVSSGAFF.

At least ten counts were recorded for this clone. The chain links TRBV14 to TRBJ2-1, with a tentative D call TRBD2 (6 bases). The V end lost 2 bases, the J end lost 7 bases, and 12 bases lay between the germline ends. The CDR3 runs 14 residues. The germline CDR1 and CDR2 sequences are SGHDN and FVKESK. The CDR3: CASSQSGWGNEQFF. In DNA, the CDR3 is TGTGCCAGCAGCCAAAGCGGGTGGGGAAATGAGCAGTTCTTC.

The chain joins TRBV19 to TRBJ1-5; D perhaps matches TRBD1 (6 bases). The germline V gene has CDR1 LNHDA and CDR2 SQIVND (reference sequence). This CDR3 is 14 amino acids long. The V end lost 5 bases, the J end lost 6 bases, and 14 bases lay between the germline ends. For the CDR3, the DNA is TGTGCCAGTAGTCGGTCAGGGGACGCTCAGCCCCAGCATTTT. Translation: CASSRSGDAQPQHF.

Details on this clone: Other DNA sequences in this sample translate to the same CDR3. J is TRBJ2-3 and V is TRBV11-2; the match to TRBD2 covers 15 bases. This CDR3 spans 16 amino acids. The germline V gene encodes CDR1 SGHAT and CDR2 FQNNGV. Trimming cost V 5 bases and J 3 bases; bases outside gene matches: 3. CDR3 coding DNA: TGTGCCAGCAGCCCCGGGACTAGCGGGGGGACAGATACGCAGTATTTT. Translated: CASSPGTSGGTDTQYF.

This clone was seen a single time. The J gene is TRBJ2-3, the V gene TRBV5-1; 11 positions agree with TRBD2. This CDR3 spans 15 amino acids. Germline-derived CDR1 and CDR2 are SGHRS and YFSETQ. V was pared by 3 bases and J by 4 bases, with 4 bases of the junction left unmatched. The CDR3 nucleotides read TGCGCCAGCAGCTATACTAGCGGGAGTGCAGATACGCAGTATTTT. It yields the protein CASSYTSGSADTQYF.

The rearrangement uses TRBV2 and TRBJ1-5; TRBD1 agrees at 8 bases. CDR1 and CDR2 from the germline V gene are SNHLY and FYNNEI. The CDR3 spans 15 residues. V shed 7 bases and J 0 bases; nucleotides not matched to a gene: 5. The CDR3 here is CASTRQGPSNQPQHF. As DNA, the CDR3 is TGTGCCAGCACTCGACAGGGGCCTAGCAATCAGCCCCAGCATTTT.